This T cell receptor beta chain was observed in a study of spatial heterogeneity in lung cancer. CDR1 SGHTA and CDR2 FQGNSA come from the germline V gene. Trimming shortened V by 3 bases and J by 4 bases, and 9 bases separated the two germline ends. The length of the CDR3 is 13 residues. Time point meaning: sample taken at primary tumor resection. Unsorted tumor, nontumor lung tissue or cryopreserved PBMC supplied the whole RNA. TCRdb recomputed calls from the 5' RACE reads with MiXCR, one row per CDR3 protein. There are 35,000 to 55,000 distinct CDR3 sequences in the sample; approximately 13% occur only once, and 55% to 65% lies in the top ten. This clonotype was counted at least ten times.

Sequenced here: PBMCs, sampled at surgery. The rearrangement links TRBV7-2 to TRBJ1-2; D is uncertain. This clonotype was sampled from a male donor with early-stage non-small cell lung cancer. In DNA, the CDR3 is TGTGCCAGCAGCTTGAACGGACCCTATGGCTACACCTTC. Translating gives CASSLNGPYGYTF. The full variable domain, in which reference TRBV7-2 and TRBJ1-2 provide the parts outside the CDR3, is GAGVSQSPSNKVTEKGKDVELRCDPISGHTALYWYRQSLGQGLEFLIYFQGNSAPDKSGLPSDRFSAERTGGSVSTLTIQRTQQEDSAVYLCASSLNGPYGYTFGSGTRLTVV.